This T cell receptor beta chain was obtained from a study of cytomegalovirus exposure and HLA in healthy donors. Vbeta (60) and Jbeta (13) primers were used in the PCR. The assay was immunoSEQ multiplex PCR, and TCRdb's table has in-frame clones only and misses some. The table has 150,000 to 200,000 clones, roughly 73% seen once. In this sample, this clone turned up once. The identical CDR3 is also encoded by other nucleotide sequences in the sample. Germline V gene lookup returns CDR1 SGHVS and CDR2 FNYEAQ. The CDR3 length is 16 residues. Trimming took off 5 bases at V and 5 bases at J, with 21 bases between the two ends.

The sample taken for sequencing was PBMCs. The TCR sequence derives from a woman younger than 45 in good health and CMV-seronegative. V and J are TRBV7-6 and TRBJ2-5, with TRBD2 as a possible D gene (5 bases). CDR3 protein: CASSGLRGSNRETQYF. The CDR3 nucleotides are TGTGCCAGCAGCGGTTTGAGAGGGAGTAATCGGGAGACCCAGTACTTC.